This T cell receptor (beta chain) was profiled in a study of blood T cell repertoires in COVID-19. V gave up 8 bases and J gave up 6 bases, with 16 bases separating them. The CDR3 runs 13 residues. The assay was immunoSEQ multiplex PCR, and TCRdb's table has in-frame clones only and misses some. The data hold hundreds of thousands of clones, with more than 75% observed a single time. Source material: PBMCs or T cells enriched from blood (not recorded which). This TCR came from a middle-aged woman with acute COVID-19. The rearrangement uses TRBV12-3 or TRBV12-4 and TRBJ1-1; TRBD1 might be the D (6 bases). The CDR3 protein is CASGGLTGAEAFF. CDR3 in DNA: TGTGCCAGCGGAGGTTTGACAGGCGCTGAAGCTTTCTTT.